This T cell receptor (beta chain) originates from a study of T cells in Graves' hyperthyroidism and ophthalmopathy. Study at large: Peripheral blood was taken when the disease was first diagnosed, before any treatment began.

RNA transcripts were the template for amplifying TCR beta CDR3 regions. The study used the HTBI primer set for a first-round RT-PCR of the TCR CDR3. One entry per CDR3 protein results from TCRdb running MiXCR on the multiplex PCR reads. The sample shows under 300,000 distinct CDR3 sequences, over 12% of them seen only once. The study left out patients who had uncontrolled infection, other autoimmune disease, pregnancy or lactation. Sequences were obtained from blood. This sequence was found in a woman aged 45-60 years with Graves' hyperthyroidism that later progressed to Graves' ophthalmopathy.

This CDR3 reads CASSRQPRGTGELFF. CDR3 DNA sequence: TGTGCCAGCAGCCGACAGCCTCGAGGCACCGGGGAGCTGTTTTTT. The chain carries TRBV3-1 and TRBJ2-2; tentative D call: TRBD1 (5 bases). This CDR3 is built from 15 residues. V was clipped by 4 bases and J by 4 bases, with 13 bases between them. Germline CDR1 LGHDT, CDR2 YNNKEL (reference sequence).